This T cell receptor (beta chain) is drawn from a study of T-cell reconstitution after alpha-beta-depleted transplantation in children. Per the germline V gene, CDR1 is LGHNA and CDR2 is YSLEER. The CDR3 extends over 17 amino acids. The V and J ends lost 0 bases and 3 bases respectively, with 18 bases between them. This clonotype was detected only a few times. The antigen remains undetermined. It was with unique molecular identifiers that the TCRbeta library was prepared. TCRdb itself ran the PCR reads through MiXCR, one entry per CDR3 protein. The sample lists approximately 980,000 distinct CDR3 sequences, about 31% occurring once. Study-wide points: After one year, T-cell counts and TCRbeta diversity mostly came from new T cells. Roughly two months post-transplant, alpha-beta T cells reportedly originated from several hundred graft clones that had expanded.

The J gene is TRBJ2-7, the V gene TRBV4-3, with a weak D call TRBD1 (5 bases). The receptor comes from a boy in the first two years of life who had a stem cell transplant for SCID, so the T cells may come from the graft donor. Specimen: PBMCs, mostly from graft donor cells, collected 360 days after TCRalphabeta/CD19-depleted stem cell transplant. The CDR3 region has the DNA TGCGCCAGCAGCCAAGATGTGGGGCAGATTAATCACTACGAGCAGTACTTC. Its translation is CASSQDVGQINHYEQYF.